This TCR beta chain was observed in a study of OX40 agonist ivuxolimab in advanced cancers. Study-level results: Expanded peripheral T cell antigen specificity was not determined.

Clones were read by immunoSEQ multiplex PCR, and TCRdb kept only the in-frame ones, dropping some. The sample shows around 40,000 clones, about 92% of them seen only once. On this clone: Its target is unknown.

Patients were ineligible given autoimmune disease history or systemic immunosuppression. Cycle 7 day 1, cycle 4 day 1, and baseline were the timepoints at which blood was sampled. The germline V and J ends were trimmed by 0 bases and 3 bases, with 11 bases remaining between them. CDR3 length: 15 amino acids. CDR1 and CDR2 from the germline V gene are SGHDN and FVKESK. This chain uses TRBV14 with TRBJ1-2; no definite D call. The sequenced sample was CD4+ or CD8+ T cells sorted from blood, obtained in a trial of the OX40 agonist ivuxolimab. This TCR was sampled from an adult with an advanced solid tumor such as melanoma, head and neck, liver or kidney cancer. CDR3 region: CASSQDVRPYYGYTF. CDR3 in DNA: TGTGCCAGCAGCCAAGATGTGCGCCCCTACTATGGCTACACCTTC.